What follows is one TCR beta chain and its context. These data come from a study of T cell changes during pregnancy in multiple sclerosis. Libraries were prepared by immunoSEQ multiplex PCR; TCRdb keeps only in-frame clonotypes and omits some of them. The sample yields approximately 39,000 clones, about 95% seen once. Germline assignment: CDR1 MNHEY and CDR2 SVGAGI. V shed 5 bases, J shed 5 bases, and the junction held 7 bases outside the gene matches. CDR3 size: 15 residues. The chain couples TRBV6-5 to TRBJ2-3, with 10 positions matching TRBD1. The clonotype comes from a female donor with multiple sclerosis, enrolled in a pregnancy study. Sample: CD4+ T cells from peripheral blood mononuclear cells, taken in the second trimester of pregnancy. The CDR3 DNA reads TGTGCCAGCAGTCTAAGGGACAGGGGACAAGATACGCAGTATTTT. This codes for CASSLRDRGQDTQYF.